This T cell receptor beta chain was sequenced for a study of blood T cells in healthy people across ages. The authors ran a second PCR of 7 to 11 cycles using a sample-barcoded 5' primer and a J-beta primer mix. TCRdb fed the 5' RACE reads into MiXCR, producing one record per CDR3 protein. The sample lists about 640,000 distinct CDR3 sequences; roughly three fifths were seen once. Only one count was recorded for this clonotype. Its antigen is not known. Since a much larger clone is just one base distant, this may be a read error. Isolation yielded PBMCs, at least 6.5 million per sample, in every case. Regarding the study as a whole: As age increased, TCR beta diversity per million T cells fell in a roughly linear fashion. Estimated diversity across one million T cells was deemed an underestimate.

The sequence was obtained from a man aged 60 to 69 in good health. What was sequenced was blood.

The CDR3 loop is CASSYGGPGANVLTF. The CDR3 DNA follows: TGTGCCAGCAGTTACGGGGGCCCTGGGGCCAACGTCCTGACTTTC. V is TRBV6-2 or TRBV6-3 and J is TRBJ2-6, with D perhaps matching TRBD1 (6 bases). The CDR3 extends over 15 amino acids. V lost 2 bases and J lost 2, with 7 bases in between. Germline V gene data show CDR1 as MNHEY and CDR2 as SVGEGT.